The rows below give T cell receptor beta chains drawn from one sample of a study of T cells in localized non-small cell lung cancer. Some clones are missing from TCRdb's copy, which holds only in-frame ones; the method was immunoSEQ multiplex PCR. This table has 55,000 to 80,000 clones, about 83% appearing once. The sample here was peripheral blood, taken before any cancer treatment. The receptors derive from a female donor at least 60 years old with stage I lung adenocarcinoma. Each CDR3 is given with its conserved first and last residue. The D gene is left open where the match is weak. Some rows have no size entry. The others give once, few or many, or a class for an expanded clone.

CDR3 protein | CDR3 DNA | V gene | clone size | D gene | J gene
CASSISTAGNTIYF | TGTGCCAGTAGTATATCCACAGCTGGAAACACCATATATTTT | TRBV19 | . | . | TRBJ1-3
CASSAGTGNTIYF | TGTGCCAGCAGCGCCGGGACTGGAAACACCATATATTTT | TRBV11-3 | . | . | TRBJ1-3
CASSLKDTYQPQHF | TGTGCCAGCAGCCTAAAGGACACTTATCAGCCCCAGCATTTT | TRBV11-2 | . | . | TRBJ1-5
CASSQESVPNEKLFF | TGTGCCAGCAGCCAGGAATCGGTCCCTAATGAAAAACTGTTTTTT | TRBV7-9 | once | . | TRBJ1-4
CASRSPIEYEQYF | TGTGCCAGCAGGTCCCCCATAGAATACGAGCAGTACTTC | TRBV2 | . | . | TRBJ2-7
CASNIMWYQETQYF | TGTGCCAGCAACATTATGTGGTACCAAGAGACCCAGTACTTC | TRBV5-5 | . | . | TRBJ2-5
CASSSLLGGGANYGYTF | TGTGCCAGTAGTTCCCTTCTTGGCGGGGGAGCTAACTATGGCTACACCTTC | TRBV19 | . | . | TRBJ1-2
CASSLASGGSSYEQYF | TGTGCCAGCAGCTTGGCTAGCGGGGGGAGCTCCTACGAGCAGTACTTC | TRBV5-6 | . | TRBD2 | TRBJ2-7
CASRQDREHGYTF | TGTGCCAGCAGACAGGACAGGGAACATGGCTACACCTTC | TRBV6-5 | . | TRBD1 | TRBJ1-2
CASSLRWGNTIYF | TGTGCCAGCAGTTTAAGGTGGGGAAACACCATATATTTT | TRBV27 | . | . | TRBJ1-3
CASSPGTSGVNEQFF | TGTGCCAGCAGCCCTGGGACTAGCGGGGTCAATGAGCAGTTCTTC | TRBV7-9 | many | TRBD2 | TRBJ2-1
CARSPSEDRGSPLHF | TGTGCCAGAAGCCCCTCAGAGGACAGGGGTTCACCCCTCCACTTT | TRBV5-3 | few | TRBD1 | TRBJ1-6
CASSWGVGANVLTF | TGTGCCAGCAGTTGGGGGGTTGGGGCCAACGTCCTGACTTTC | TRBV6-5 | . | . | TRBJ2-6
CASSYRGLNEQFF | TGTGCCAGCAGCTACAGGGGTTTGAATGAGCAGTTCTTC | TRBV9 | . | TRBD1 | TRBJ2-1
CASSFELAGGAGEQFF | TGTGCCAGCAGCTTTGAACTAGCGGGGGGTGCTGGAGAGCAGTTCTTC | TRBV11-2 | . | TRBD2 | TRBJ2-1
CASSSVSSLNQPQHF | TGTGCCAGCAGCTCAGTAAGCTCCCTCAATCAGCCCCAGCATTTT | TRBV5-5 | . | . | TRBJ1-5
CASGWGPYEQYF | TGTGCCAGCGGATGGGGACCCTACGAGCAGTACTTC | TRBV7-2 | once | . | TRBJ2-7
CASSLSGSGNTIYF | TGTGCCAGTAGTCTAAGTGGGTCTGGAAACACCATATATTTT | TRBV19 | few | . | TRBJ1-3
CASSDYTYNQPQHF | TGTGCCAGCAGTGACTACACCTACAATCAGCCCCAGCATTTT | TRBV6-1 | . | . | TRBJ1-5
CASSRSGRDTDTQYF | TGTGCCAGCAGTCGTAGCGGGAGAGACACAGATACGCAGTATTTT | TRBV27 | . | TRBD2 | TRBJ2-3
CASDRRLTYEQYF | TGTGCCAGCGATAGGCGACTTACCTACGAGCAGTACTTC | TRBV2 | . | . | TRBJ2-7
CASSLNSGSKETQYF | TGTGCCAGCAGCTTAAATTCCGGGTCGAAAGAGACCCAGTACTTC | TRBV7-9 | . | . | TRBJ2-5
CATQRENTDTQYF | TGTGCCACACAGCGGGAGAACACAGATACGCAGTATTTT | TRBV2 | . | TRBD2 | TRBJ2-3
CASRPDRQNTEAFF | TGTGCCAGCAGACCCGACAGACAGAACACTGAAGCTTTCTTT | TRBV2 | . | . | TRBJ1-1
CASSILADRYGYTF | TGTGCCAGTAGTATTCTAGCGGATCGGTATGGCTACACCTTC | TRBV19 | . | . | TRBJ1-2
CASSLANYNEQFF | TGCGCCAGCAGCTTGGCCAACTACAATGAGCAGTTCTTC | TRBV5-1 | few | . | TRBJ2-1
CASSSGGAITNTEAFF | TGTGCCAGCAGTTCTGGTGGGGCCATAACAAACACTGAAGCTTTCTTT | TRBV6-5 | . | . | TRBJ1-1
CASSDSMLASDTQYF | TGTGCCAGCAGTGACTCGATGCTAGCCTCAGATACGCAGTATTTT | TRBV6-4 | . | . | TRBJ2-3
CAISVWGPEGYTF | TGTGCCATCAGTGTCTGGGGGCCGGAAGGCTACACCTTC | TRBV10-3 | . | . | TRBJ1-2
CASSRLPGPRTTGNTIYF | TGTGCCAGCAGCCGGCTCCCGGGCCCCCGCACTACTGGAAACACCATATATTTT | TRBV14 | . | . | TRBJ1-3
CASSVAGLNIGANEQFF | TGTGCCAGCAGCGTAGCTGGACTCAACATCGGGGCGAATGAGCAGTTCTTC | TRBV9 | . | . | TRBJ2-1
CSVEVPDRGSTEAFF | TGCAGCGTTGAGGTCCCGGACAGGGGAAGCACTGAAGCTTTCTTT | TRBV29-1 | . | TRBD1 | TRBJ1-1
CASSLGLAGGETQYF | TGCGCCAGCAGCTTGGGACTAGCGGGAGGAGAGACCCAGTACTTC | TRBV5-1 | . | TRBD2 | TRBJ2-5
CASSFSDRDSPLHF | TGTGCCAGCAGCTTTTCGGACAGGGACTCACCCCTCCACTTT | TRBV7-8 | . | TRBD1 | TRBJ1-6
CASSQTTGGKAYEQYF | TGCGCCAGCAGCCAAACGACAGGGGGGAAGGCCTACGAGCAGTACTTC | TRBV4-1 | . | TRBD1 | TRBJ2-7
CASSYAGANVLTF | TGTGCCAGCAGTTACGCTGGGGCCAACGTCCTGACTTTC | TRBV6-6 | . | . | TRBJ2-6
CASSYLAGSDNEQFF | TGCGCCAGCAGCTACCTAGCGGGATCTGACAATGAGCAGTTCTTC | TRBV5-1 | . | TRBD2 | TRBJ2-1
CASSFGGGTGELFF | TGTGCCAGCAGCTTTGGGGGAGGAACCGGGGAGCTGTTTTTT | TRBV7-9 | . | . | TRBJ2-2
CASSSGGRTDTQYF | TGTGCCAGCTCAAGTGGAGGGAGAACAGATACGCAGTATTTT | TRBV18 | . | . | TRBJ2-3
CASSQELNQETQYF | TGTGCCAGCAGCCAGGAGTTAAACCAAGAGACCCAGTACTTC | TRBV11-3 | . | . | TRBJ2-5
CASSVGEGLGNEQFF | TGTGCCAGCAGCGTAGGTGAGGGACTAGGTAATGAGCAGTTCTTC | TRBV9 | . | TRBD2 | TRBJ2-1
CASSLGPSYGYTF | TGTGCCAGCAGCTTAGGCCCCAGCTATGGCTACACCTTC | TRBV7-2 | . | . | TRBJ1-2
CASSTRTGPTPYEQYF | TGTGCCAGCTCAACGAGGACAGGGCCCACCCCCTACGAGCAGTACTTC | TRBV18 | . | TRBD1 | TRBJ2-7
CASRPEETQYF | TGTGCCAGCAGACCCGAAGAGACCCAGTACTTC | TRBV9 | . | . | TRBJ2-5
CASSYFGRRGETQYF | TGTGCCAGCAGTTACTTTGGTAGACGGGGAGAGACCCAGTACTTC | TRBV6-5 | . | . | TRBJ2-5
CASSLRATNEKLFF | TGTGCCAGCAGCTTGAGGGCAACTAATGAAAAACTGTTTTTT | TRBV7-6 | . | . | TRBJ1-4
CAWSTVQGGGYTF | TGTGCCTGGAGTACGGTCCAGGGGGGCGGCTACACCTTC | TRBV30 | . | TRBD1 | TRBJ1-2
CASSVRGENYNEQFF | TGTGCCAGCAGCGTAAGGGGGGAGAACTACAATGAGCAGTTCTTC | TRBV9 | . | . | TRBJ2-1
CASSLARKHTEAFF | TGTGCCAGCAGCTTGGCCCGGAAGCACACTGAAGCTTTCTTT | TRBV5-6 | . | . | TRBJ1-1
CASSSYRTGQYNEQFF | TGTGCCAGCAGCTCCTACAGGACAGGGCAGTACAATGAGCAGTTCTTC | TRBV5-6 | . | TRBD1 | TRBJ2-1
CASSYSAERPSYEQYF | TGTGCCAGCAGTTACTCAGCTGAGCGACCCTCCTACGAGCAGTACTTC | TRBV6-6 | . | . | TRBJ2-7
CASSYSGGEKLFF | TGTGCCAGCAGTTACTCAGGAGGTGAAAAACTGTTTTTT | TRBV6-5 | few | . | TRBJ1-4
CASSPRERSYNEQFF | TGTGCCAGCAGCCCCAGGGAAAGGTCCTACAATGAGCAGTTCTTC | TRBV7-8 | . | . | TRBJ2-1
CASSELGVAGNTIYF | TGTGCCAGCAGTGAATTGGGGGTAGCTGGAAACACCATATATTTT | TRBV6-1 | . | . | TRBJ1-3